This T cell receptor (beta chain) was sequenced in a study of cytomegalovirus exposure and HLA in healthy donors. The PCR was carried out with 60 Vbeta primers and 13 Jbeta primers. Repertoires were generated with immunoSEQ multiplex PCR, while TCRdb's copy carries only in-frame clones and drops some. The sample includes tens of thousands of clones, less than 80% of them seen just once. This clone came up a few times. Its antigen is unknown. Study outcomes and limitations: Later analysis found that TCR beta chains associated with HLA were more clonally expanded than other, equally common chains.

This CDR3 contains 13 residues. V trimming: 6 bases; J trimming: 6 bases; junction bases outside the gene matches: 5. Germline V CDR1 and CDR2: SNHLY, FYNNEI. Sequencing used PBMCs. The origin of this receptor is a woman in her forties or fifties in good health and CMV-seropositive. This chain joins TRBV2 and TRBJ1-1, with 9 bases identical to TRBD1. The DNA for the CDR3 is TGTGCCAGCAGCCCACAGGGGGCCCCTGAAGCTTTCTTT. Its translation: CASSPQGAPEAFF.